These T cell receptor beta chains were read from a single sample in a study of control samples from healthy donors and cancer patients. TCRdb keeps only in-frame clones here, not all; method: immunoSEQ multiplex PCR. Among fewer than 200,000 clones listed, 80% to 95% were seen once. Sequencing was carried out using blood. The receptors here all came from a man aged 18-30 years in good health. Both conserved end residues are trimmed from each CDR3.

j_call | cdr3_length | v_call | cdr3_aa
TRBJ1-5 | 14 | TRBV24-1 | ATSDLTGGVNQPQH
TRBJ2-7 | 12 | TRBV6-5 | ASSAWGGAKEQY
TRBJ1-2 | 13 | TRBV7-9 | ASSLGGQLNYGYT
TRBJ1-4 | 12 | TRBV28 | ASRDRGANEKLF
TRBJ1-1 | 11 | TRBV6-4 | ASSVSENTEAF
TRBJ1-1 | 12 | TRBV5-4 | ASSSGGRDTEAF
TRBJ2-1 | 13 | TRBV27 | ASRPLRGSYNEQF
TRBJ2-7 | 11 | TRBV24-1 | ATSESDSYEQY
TRBJ1-4 | 11 | TRBV3-1/TRBV3-2 | ASSQGEGGKLF
TRBJ1-2 | 12 | TRBV7-9 | ASSLDQGPDGYT
TRBJ2-2 | 14 | TRBV6-6 | ASSRGWDVGSGELF
TRBJ2-7 | 11 | TRBV28 | ASRSGGIYEQY
TRBJ1-2 | 11 | TRBV12-3/TRBV12-4 | ASSFDRGTGYT
TRBJ2-5 | 14 | TRBV5-1 | ASSPRGERGQETQY
TRBJ1-1 | 15 | TRBV14 | ASSPLGTGALNTEAF
TRBJ2-7 | 14 | TRBV11-2 | ASTRLAGGPNGEQY
TRBJ1-6 | 12 | TRBV15 | ATSLKGDYSPLH
TRBJ2-5 | 11 | TRBV9 | ASSVGEGKTQY
TRBJ2-7 | 10 | TRBV3-1/TRBV3-2 | ASSQGDYEQY
TRBJ1-5 | 14 | TRBV18 | ASSPTGTDSNQPQH
TRBJ2-7 | 10 | TRBV5-8 | AFEAAVYEQY
TRBJ2-5 | 16 | TRBV10-3 | AISESGARPRGGETQY
TRBJ1-2 | 11 | TRBV6-5 | ASSYDPQTGYT
TRBJ2-3 | 14 | TRBV9 | ASSVGGLAGLKTQY
TRBJ1-1 | 13 | TRBV10-3 | AISEPGTGATEAF
TRBJ2-3 | 13 | TRBV24-1 | ATSDFGGRTDTQY
TRBJ1-6 | 13 | TRBV9 | ASSYLAGANSPLH
TRBJ1-1 | 13 | TRBV18 | ASSHNRESNTEAF
TRBJ1-5 | 12 | TRBV19 | ASGGRIDNQPQH
TRBJ2-3 | 13 | TRBV9 | ASSVGQGGSDTQY
TRBJ2-1 | 13 | TRBV6-5 | ASSYGRQSYNEQF
TRBJ1-2 | 13 | TRBV5-1 | ASSQTGDPNYGYT
TRBJ2-7 | 12 | TRBV7-2 | ASSIKTGRREQY
TRBJ2-4 | 12 | TRBV5-5 | ASSQIRTADIQY
TRBJ1-3 | 16 | TRBV12-5 | ASGLTRLQNPGGNTIY
TRBJ2-1 | 14 | TRBV7-3 | ASSSSGGSSYNEQF
TRBJ1-1 | 11 | TRBV24-1 | ATSDRQGFEAF
TRBJ2-7 | 10 | TRBV12-3/TRBV12-4 | ASSSIAGWQY
TRBJ2-1 | 13 | TRBV5-4 | ASSLAPRGDNEQF
TRBJ1-1 | 15 | TRBV11-2 | ASSLSGTGNSGTEAF
TRBJ2-3 | 12 | TRBV11-2 | ASRPGQSTDTQY
TRBJ2-2 | 10 | TRBV29-1 | SVKEGPGELF
TRBJ2-3 | 11 | TRBV24-1 | ATSEFLTDTQY
TRBJ1-1 | 12 | TRBV6-5 | ASSYGRRNTEAF
TRBJ1-2 | 11 | TRBV18 | ASHTTGSGGYT